This entry concerns a single TCR beta chain. The specificity of this receptor is unknown. The input lacks base qualities; no much larger clone sits a single base away. Spanning cysteine to phenylalanine, the CDR3 consists of 14 amino acids. Only the CDR3 part of the read is kept: 42 bases, read in frame from the first base. The germline V gene supplies CDR1 KGHSH and CDR2 LQKENI. Compared with germline, V lacks 6 bases and J lacks 7 bases; bases without a gene match: 9. The data belong to a study of T cell responses to AZD1222 COVID-19 vaccine (dated by TCRdb to about 2021). The study in broad terms: TCR sequencing covered roughly 230 trial participants: about 210 given two doses of AZD1222 and 26 given two doses of MenACWY control vaccine. Trial participants were enrolled by age into 18-55, 56-69 and 70-plus year subgroups, with approximately 150, 28 and 58 TCR-sequenced participants respectively. Points the paper makes about the study in general: CD4 TCRs associated with the vaccine covered the entire spike protein, and the dominant responses were in regions 160-218 and 743-854. Epitopes outside the regions mutated in the B.1.351 and B.1.1.7 variants were reportedly recognized by nearly half of the unique spike-specific TCRs. In the small 56-69-year group, the increase in depth fell short of significance, most likely because of low power. Only six AZD1222 recipients were SARS-CoV-2 seropositive at baseline, limiting conclusions about previously exposed vaccinees. Spike-specific TCR breadth and depth rose significantly after two AZD1222 doses compared with day 0 and with MenACWY recipients. Because no day 14 peak-response samples were available, the repertoires could be characterized only after the peak T cell response. Most participants were white British and females outnumbered males, and the authors suggested that clonal diversity may have been underestimated.

The CDR3 regions of human TCRbeta chains were subjected to immunosequencing. Regarding the original processing steps: TCRs in the repertoires were matched against a reference library of SARS-CoV-2-specific TCRs that had been generated with the MIRA antigen-specificity platform. Breadth meant the fraction of unique TCRs that were SARS-CoV-2-associated, whereas depth meant the fraction of total T cells that were SARS-CoV-2-associated. Using the MIRA data, each spike-specific TCR was mapped to the spike region that the TCR reacts to and placed in a CD4 or CD8 class. Log10-transformed breadth and depth values were compared by one-way ANOVA with Sidak's multiple comparisons tests. Here the immuneACCESS table is served through TCRdb, limited to in-frame sequences with V and J called. Missing clones are a known gap in these copies; in checked studies unresolved V genes cover under half, and the rest lacks a known reason. V, J and clone size reflect that table, while D and trimming were determined from the DNA. The table for this sample lists around 150,000 clones; just over 90% of them were counted only once. The ten largest make up roughly 1.4% of the sample.

The time point label for this specimen denotes: about 28 days (+/-7) after the second vaccine dose. AZD1222 recipients with second doses at about 4 weeks or about 12 weeks were pooled, because spike-specific TCR depth and breadth did not differ between schedules. The vaccinee samples were drawn from two UK trials, COV001 and COV002, one of which was a single-blind randomized controlled phase 2/3 trial testing AZD1222 (ChAdOx1 nCoV-19) in healthy adults. For TCRbeta chain sequencing, PBMC samples from trial participants were taken at day 0 and at day 28 after the second dose. Source: peripheral blood, taken 28 days after the second AZD1222 dose. This sequence uses TRBV18 and TRBJ1-5, and 7 bases in between align with TRBD1. This receptor was taken from an adult who received the AZD1222 COVID-19 vaccine. This receptor carries the CDR3 CASSPTGSGQPQHF. The sequenced DNA: TGTGCCAGCTCGCCGACAGGGTCTGGACAGCCCCAGCATTTT.